This TCR beta chain stems from a study of blood T cell repertoires in COVID-19. Study as a whole: Spain, Italy and the United States supplied samples that represented acute and convalescent COVID-19.

Seattle cases were enrolled at active infection and followed longitudinally. Repertoires were generated with immunoSEQ multiplex PCR, while TCRdb's copy carries only in-frame clones and drops some. The table records 35,000 to 40,000 clones, around four fifths of them present only once. The sequenced sample consisted of peripheral blood. This TCR came from a man in his 60s with COVID-19, enrolled during active disease.

In DNA form, the CDR3 reads TGTGCCGCACGGTCGACAGGATGGAATAACTATGGCTACACCTTC. It codes for CAARSTGWNNYGYTF. The chain uses TRBV28 and TRBJ1-2; a possible D gene is TRBD1 (6 bases). The CDR3 covers 15 residues. Germline assignment: CDR1 MDHEN and CDR2 SYDVKM. V lost 11 bases and J lost 1, with 20 bases in between.